These 8 T cell receptor beta chains were all obtained from the same sample, sequenced in a study of OX40 agonist ivuxolimab in advanced cancers. Method: immunoSEQ multiplex PCR; TCRdb's copy keeps in-frame clones and lacks some. Of 60,000 to 75,000 clones listed, about four fifths are singletons. Sequencing used CD4+ or CD8+ T cells sorted from blood, obtained in a trial of the OX40 agonist ivuxolimab. The receptors were gathered from an adult with an advanced solid tumor such as melanoma, head and neck, liver or kidney cancer.

V gene TRBV2 combines with J gene TRBJ1-1, with D perhaps TRBD1 (5 bases). The CDR3 sequence is 14 residues long. CDR1 and CDR2 from the germline V gene are SNHLY and FYNNEI. V was clipped by 6 bases and J by 4 bases, with 15 bases between them. The CDR3 loop is CASRRDLSGTEAFF. The DNA for the CDR3 is TGTGCCAGCAGAAGGGACCTTTCTGGCACTGAAGCTTTCTTT.

Remarks on this clone: A far larger clone is one base from this, pointing to a likely read error. The sample has other DNA sequences that encode this CDR3 too. The chain has TRBV7-6 and TRBJ2-5; D unclear. The J call may be faulty, since TRBJ2-7 better matches the DNA end. Germline-derived CDR1 and CDR2 are SGHVS and FNYEAQ. The CDR3 length is 13 residues. CDR3 sequence reads: CASSPGPNYEQYF. As DNA, the CDR3 is TGTGCCAGCAGCCCAGGACCGAACTACGAGCAGTACTTC.

This clone was seen only a few times. V is TRBV19 and J is TRBJ1-5; possibly TRBD1 for D (6 bases). This CDR3 is 15 amino acids long. Germline CDR1 reads LNHDA; CDR2 reads SQIVND (reference sequence). V was clipped by 3 bases and J by 3 bases, with 12 bases between them. CDR3 sequence (DNA): TGTGCCAGTAGTATTTCAGGGGCTCTCAATCAGCCCCAGCATTTT. This encodes CASSISGALNQPQHF.

The rearrangement uses TRBV30 and TRBJ1-2; D is unclear. Per germline, CDR1 GTSNPN and CDR2 SVGIG (reference sequence). The germline V and J ends were trimmed by 3 bases and 5 bases, with 7 bases remaining between them. CDR3 size: 11 residues. In nucleotides, the CDR3 is TGTGCCTGGAGCGGCCGATATGGCTACACCTTC. It translates to CAWSGRYGYTF.

V gene TRBV7-2 combines with J gene TRBJ1-2, with D uncertain. V lost 0 bases to trimming and J lost 5 bases, with 7 bases between them. Germline V gives CDR1 SGHTA, CDR2 FQGNSA. The CDR3 loop spans 13 amino acids. The CDR3, as DNA: TGTGCCAGCAGCTTAGCAGGGCCATATGGCTACACCTTC. This sequence encodes CASSLAGPYGYTF.

This chain joins TRBV5-4 and TRBJ2-1; TRBD2 agrees at 10 bases. Germline V gene data show CDR1 as SGHNT and CDR2 as YYREEE (reference sequence). The trim removed 3 bases at V and 1 base at J, leaving 4 bases unmatched. The CDR3 spans 16 residues. CDR3 in DNA: TGTGCCAGCAGCTCAGGACTAGCGGCTTCCTACAATGAGCAGTTCTTC. As protein: CASSSGLAASYNEQFF.

This chain connects TRBV11-2 to TRBJ2-5, with a tentative D call TRBD2 (6 bases). CDR1 is SGHAT and CDR2 is FQNNGV in the germline V gene. This CDR3 region has 15 residues. V lost 3 bases and J lost 2, with 13 bases in between. This chain's CDR3 is CASSLVRTTQETQYF. The DNA of the CDR3 is TGTGCCAGCAGCTTGGTCCGGACTACTCAAGAGACCCAGTACTTC.

The chain has TRBV5-4 and TRBJ2-7; D unresolved. The CDR3 is made up of 13 amino acids. CDR1 and CDR2 (germline): SGHNT, YYREEE (reference sequence). Between the trimmed V and J ends, which lost 1 base and 1 base, there was a span of 6 bases. Written as DNA, the CDR3 is TGTGCCAGCAGCTTGAGGGTTTCCTACGAGCAGTACTTC. This gives the protein CASSLRVSYEQYF. Complete variable domain (other parts from reference TRBV5-4 and TRBJ2-7): ETGVTQSPTHLIKTRGQQVTLRCSSQSGHNTVSWYQQALGQGPQFIFQYYREEENGRGNFPPRFSGLQFPNYSSELNVNALELDDSALYLCASSLRVSYEQYFGPGTRLTVT.